This passage covers 17 T cell receptor beta chains from one sample sequenced in a study of T cell changes during pregnancy in multiple sclerosis. This table comes from immunoSEQ multiplex PCR, and its TCRdb copy is limited to in-frame clones, with some not included. The top ten hold 1.4% to 1.5% of the sample, which has under 55,000 clones, roughly 93% seen once. Sequencing was carried out using PBMCs (not recorded whether the cells were cultured). The origin of the receptors is a female donor with multiple sclerosis, enrolled in a pregnancy study.

This chain connects TRBV18 to TRBJ2-7; D may correspond to TRBD1 or TRBD2 (5 bases each). The CDR3 runs to 15 residues. CDR1 KGHSH and CDR2 LQKENI come from the germline V gene. V shed 4 bases and J shed 0 bases, with 13 bases lying between them. CDR3 sequence reads: CASSLPGRGSYEQYF. CDR3 bases: TGTGCCAGCTCACTTCCGGGACGGGGCTCCTACGAGCAGTACTTC.

V and J are TRBV7-2 and TRBJ2-3, with D unresolved. The length of the CDR3 is 11 residues. Trimming pared 3 bases from V and 4 bases from J, leaving 2 bases between. In germline, CDR1 is SGHTA, CDR2 FQGNSA. CDR3 DNA sequence: TGTGCCAGCAGCTTTTCAGATACGCAGTATTTT. Its protein product is CASSFSDTQYF.

The CDR3 region has the DNA TGCGCCAGCAGCCCGGACTCCATGGGGGCTGTGACGCAGTATTTT. It translates to CASSPDSMGAVTQYF. The chain links TRBV5-1 to TRBJ2-3; D is perhaps TRBD1 (6 bases). This CDR3 comprises 15 residues. CDR1 and CDR2 (germline): SGHRS, YFSETQ. V was clipped by 4 bases and J by 9 bases, with 21 bases between them.

The V gene is TRBV6-5, the J gene TRBJ1-5, with a possible D match to TRBD1 (6 bases). The CDR3 length is 14 residues. Germline lookup yields CDR1 MNHEY and CDR2 SVGAGI. Trimming took 6 bases from V and 5 from J, leaving 14 bases between them. The CDR3 spells CASRANRVYQPQHF. For the CDR3, the DNA is TGTGCCAGCAGGGCAAACAGGGTTTATCAGCCCCAGCATTTT.

The genes are TRBV19 and TRBJ2-7, with D possibly being TRBD1 or TRBD2 (6 bases each). The CDR3 consists of 16 residues. CDR1 is LNHDA, CDR2 SQIVND, per germline (reference sequence). The V gene lost 0 bases and the J gene lost 0 bases, with 12 bases spanning the gap. CDR3 sequence reads: CASSIDSGAPSYEQYF. The CDR3 DNA reads TGTGCCAGTAGTATAGATTCGGGGGCTCCCTCCTACGAGCAGTACTTC.

This rearrangement joins TRBV9 to TRBJ2-1, with D tentatively TRBD1 (6 bases). CDR3 length: 16 residues. Germline V gene lookup returns CDR1 SGDLS and CDR2 YYNGEE. V was cut by 3 bases and J by 3 bases, with 16 bases left in between. CDR3 in amino acids: CASSGPGTSFYNEQFF. CDR3 in DNA: TGTGCCAGCAGCGGACCCGGGACAAGTTTCTACAATGAGCAGTTCTTC.

The chain couples TRBV25-1 to TRBJ1-6; maybe TRBD1 (5 bases). This CDR3 comprises 16 residues. Germline CDR1 is MGHDK and CDR2 is SYGVNS. V lost 3 bases, J lost 3 bases, and 12 bases lay in between. In nucleotides, the CDR3 is TGTGCCAGCAGTGATGGGGGGATCAGCTATAATTCACCCCTCCACTTT. Translated, it gives CASSDGGISYNSPLHF. Full variable domain (missing parts from reference TRBV25-1 and TRBJ1-6): EADIYQTPRYLVIGTGKKITLECSQTMGHDKMYWYQQDPGMELHLIHYSYGVNSTEKGDLSSESTVSRIRTEHFPLTLESARPSHTSQYLCASSDGGISYNSPLHFGNGTRLTVT.

The chain carries TRBV2 and TRBJ2-7; 8 bases agree with TRBD1. The CDR3 sequence is 16 residues long. J gave up 2 bases and V 11 bases, and 17 bases lay outside the gene matches. Germline V CDR1 and CDR2: SNHLY, FYNNEI. The CDR3 nucleotides are TGTGCCGCGCGTGAGACGACAGGGGACTGGACCTACGAGCAGTACTTC. Its translation is CAARETTGDWTYEQYF.

The V call is TRBV5-6, the J call TRBJ1-2; 8 nucleotides agree with TRBD1. With V trimmed by 4 bases and J by 4 bases, 6 bases remained unmatched. The CDR3 has 14 amino acids. The germline CDR1 and CDR2 sequences are SGHDT and YYEEEE. The CDR3 bases are TGTGCCAGCAGCGTGGGACAGGCATCCTATGGCTACACCTTC. This codes for CASSVGQASYGYTF.

The V call is TRBV21-1, the J call TRBJ1-5. TRBV21-1 is described as a pseudogene. The CDR3 is made up of 18 amino acids. CDR3 DNA sequence: TGTGCCAGCAGCAAAGCGGGGTTTAGAGACGCCACTCCCCAGGCCCAGCATTTT. The encoded protein is CASSKAGFRDATPQAQHF.

The chain carries TRBV4-1 and TRBJ1-5, with D unclear. This CDR3 is built from 14 residues. V was pared by 1 base and J by 4 bases, with 8 bases between. Germline assignment: CDR1 MGHRA and CDR2 YSYEKL. CDR3 region: CASSQASGNQPQHF. Written as DNA, the CDR3 is TGCGCCAGCAGCCAAGCCAGCGGTAATCAGCCCCAGCATTTT.

The CDR3, as DNA: TGTGCCTGGAGTGGACAGCTAGATACGCAGTATTTT. The encoded protein is CAWSGQLDTQYF. The V call is TRBV30, the J call TRBJ2-3, with D possibly matching TRBD1 (5 bases). The germline CDR1 and CDR2 sequences are GTSNPN and SVGIG (reference sequence). Trimming left V 1 base short and J 5 bases short, with 7 bases between. The CDR3 has 12 amino acids.

The J gene is TRBJ1-1, the V gene TRBV5-5, with 7 bases identical to TRBD1. V lost 0 bases, J lost 1 base, and 6 bases stayed unmatched. Per germline, CDR1 SGHKS and CDR2 YYEKEE (reference sequence). CDR3 length: 16 amino acids. CDR3 coding DNA: TGTGCCAGCAGCTTGGGGGCCAAGGGGGCGAACACTGAAGCTTTCTTT. It is translated as CASSLGAKGANTEAFF.

The chain employs TRBV10-2 and TRBJ2-7, with D possibly being TRBD1 (6 bases). Germline V gene data show CDR1 as WSHSY and CDR2 as SAAADI. The CDR3 contains 13 residues. The V end lost 2 bases, the J end lost 2 bases, and 7 bases lay between the germline ends. CDR3 sequence: CASSEHRAYEQYF. CDR3 sequence (DNA): TGCGCCAGCAGTGAGCACAGGGCCTACGAGCAGTACTTC.

V and J are TRBV4-2 and TRBJ2-1; TRBD1 or TRBD2 may be the D gene (5 bases each). V was cut by 0 bases and J by 4 bases, with 22 bases left in between. The CDR3 has 19 residues. The V gene's germline CDR1 is LGHNA and CDR2 YNFKEQ. DNA for the CDR3: TGTGCCAGCAGCCAAGAATCGTCGGGACCAACTCATCCATACAATGAGCAGTTCTTC. This codes for CASSQESSGPTHPYNEQFF.

The chain has TRBV30 and TRBJ1-2; D may be TRBD1 (5 bases). Germline V lookup: CDR1 GTSNPN, CDR2 SVGIG (reference sequence). The germline V and J ends were trimmed by 5 bases and 3 bases, with 13 bases remaining between them. The CDR3 length is 13 residues. This CDR3 reads CAWAGGLDYGYTF. The CDR3 DNA sequence: TGTGCCTGGGCCGGGGGTTTGGACTATGGCTACACCTTC.

This clone was seen a single time. The chain recombines TRBV4-2 with TRBJ2-1; D is perhaps TRBD2 (6 bases). The CDR3 extends over 14 amino acids. V was trimmed by 4 bases and J by 5 bases, leaving 12 bases between them. Germline V gene data show CDR1 as LGHNA and CDR2 as YNFKEQ. The CDR3 spells CASSPGSSDNEQFF. For the CDR3, the DNA is TGTGCCAGCAGCCCCGGGAGTTCAGACAATGAGCAGTTCTTC.